Sequencing of this T cell receptor (beta chain) was carried out in a study of tumor-infiltrating lymphocytes in glioblastoma multiforme. TCRB libraries came from RNA via three nested multiplex PCR rounds. These TCRB libraries lack any described unique molecular identifiers. Via MiXCR, TCRdb re-called the multiplex PCR reads, giving one row per CDR3 protein. Of tens of thousands of distinct CDR3 sequences listed, roughly 64% are singletons. Of note for this clonotype: Relative to the germline gene, one junction end is altered; a read error may explain this.

In germline, CDR1 is PRHDT, CDR2 FYEKMQ (reference sequence). The CDR3 covers 14 residues. V and J are TRBV13 and TRBJ2-2, with D maybe TRBD2 (5 bases). The receptor's source is a male donor with glioblastoma. Material: brain tumor tissue. CDR3 DNA sequence: TGTGCCAGTAGATCCCACTTAGACACCGGGGAGCTGCTTTTT. It translates to CASRSHLDTGELLF.